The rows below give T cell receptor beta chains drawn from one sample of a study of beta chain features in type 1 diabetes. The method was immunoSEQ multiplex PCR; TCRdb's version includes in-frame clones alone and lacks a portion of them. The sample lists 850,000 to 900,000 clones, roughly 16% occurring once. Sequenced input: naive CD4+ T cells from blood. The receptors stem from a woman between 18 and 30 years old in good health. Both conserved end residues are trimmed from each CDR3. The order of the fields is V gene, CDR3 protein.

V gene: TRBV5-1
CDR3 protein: ASSSTNSGANVLT

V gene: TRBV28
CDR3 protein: ASSSQIGGWTYEQY

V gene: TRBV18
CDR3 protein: ASSPADTNYGYT

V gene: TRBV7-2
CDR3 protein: ASTQGGAGYEQY

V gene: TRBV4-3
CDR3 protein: ASSQTSGRGVNEQF

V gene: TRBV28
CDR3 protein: ASRSAVKPYGYT

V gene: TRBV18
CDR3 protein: ASSPFGTGQVGTQY

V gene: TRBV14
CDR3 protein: ASSHTAGLAGLKWQF

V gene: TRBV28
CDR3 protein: AIGARGSQETQY

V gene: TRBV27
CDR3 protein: ASSLSTQDIYGYT

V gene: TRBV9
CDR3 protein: ASSVDGYSTGELF

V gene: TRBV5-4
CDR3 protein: ASSIYLGTGQETQY

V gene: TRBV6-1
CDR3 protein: ASSGTIRNEQF

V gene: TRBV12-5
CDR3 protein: ASGSETYNEQF

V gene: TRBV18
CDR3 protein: ASSPQALRTKYEQY

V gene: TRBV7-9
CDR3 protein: ASSRSRGSTFLYQETQY

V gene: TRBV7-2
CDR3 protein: ASSPGTINEQF

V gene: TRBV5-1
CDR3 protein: ASSQQEVMSGANVLT

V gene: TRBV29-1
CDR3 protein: SVSGTYEQY

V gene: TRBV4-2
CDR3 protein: ASSQDRPESGNEKLF

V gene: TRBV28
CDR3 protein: ASRGTGGRANEQF

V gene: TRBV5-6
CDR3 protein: ASSLSGRAGLTQY